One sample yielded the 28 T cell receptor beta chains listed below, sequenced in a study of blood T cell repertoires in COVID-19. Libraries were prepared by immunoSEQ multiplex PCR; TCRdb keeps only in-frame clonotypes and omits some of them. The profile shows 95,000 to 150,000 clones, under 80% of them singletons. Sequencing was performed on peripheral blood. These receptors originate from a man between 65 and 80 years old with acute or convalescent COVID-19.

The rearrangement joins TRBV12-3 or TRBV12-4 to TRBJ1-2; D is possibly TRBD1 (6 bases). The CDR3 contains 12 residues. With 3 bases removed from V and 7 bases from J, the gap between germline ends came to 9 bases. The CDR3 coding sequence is TGTGCCAGCAGTTTGTCACAGGGTGGCTACACCTTC. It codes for CASSLSQGGYTF.

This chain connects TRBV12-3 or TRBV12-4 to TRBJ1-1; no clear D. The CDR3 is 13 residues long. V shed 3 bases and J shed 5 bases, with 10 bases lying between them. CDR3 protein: CASSLRGLTEAFF. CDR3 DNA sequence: TGTGCCAGCAGTTTGCGGGGATTGACTGAAGCTTTCTTT.

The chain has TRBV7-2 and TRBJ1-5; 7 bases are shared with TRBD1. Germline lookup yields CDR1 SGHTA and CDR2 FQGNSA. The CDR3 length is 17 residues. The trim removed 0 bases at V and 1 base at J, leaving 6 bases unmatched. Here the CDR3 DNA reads TGTGCCAGCAGCTTAGCCTCAGGGGGTCTGAGCAATCAGCCCCAGCATTTT. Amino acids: CASSLASGGLSNQPQHF.

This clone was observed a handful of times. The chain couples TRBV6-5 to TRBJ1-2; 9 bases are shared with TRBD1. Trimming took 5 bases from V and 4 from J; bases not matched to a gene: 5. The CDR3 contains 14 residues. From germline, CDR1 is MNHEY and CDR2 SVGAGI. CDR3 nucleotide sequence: TGTGCCAGCAGTACTACGGACAGGGGCTATGGCTACACCTTC. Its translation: CASSTTDRGYGYTF.

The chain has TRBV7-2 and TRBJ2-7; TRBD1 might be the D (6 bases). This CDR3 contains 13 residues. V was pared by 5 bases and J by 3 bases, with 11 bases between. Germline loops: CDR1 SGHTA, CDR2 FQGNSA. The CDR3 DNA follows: TGTGCCAGCAGCCTACCGACAGGCTACGAGCAGTACTTC. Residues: CASSLPTGYEQYF. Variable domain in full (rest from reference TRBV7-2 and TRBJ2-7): GAGVSQSPSNKVTEKGKDVELRCDPISGHTALYWYRQSLGQGLEFLIYFQGNSAPDKSGLPSDRFSAERTGGSVSTLTIQRTQQEDSAVYLCASSLPTGYEQYFGPGTRLTVT.

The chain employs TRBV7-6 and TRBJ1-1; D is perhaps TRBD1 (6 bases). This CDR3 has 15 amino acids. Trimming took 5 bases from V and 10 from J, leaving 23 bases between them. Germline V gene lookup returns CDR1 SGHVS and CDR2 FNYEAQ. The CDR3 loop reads CASSPAGTRVGGAFF. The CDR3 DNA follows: TGTGCCAGCAGCCCGGCTGGGACAAGGGTCGGTGGAGCTTTCTTT.

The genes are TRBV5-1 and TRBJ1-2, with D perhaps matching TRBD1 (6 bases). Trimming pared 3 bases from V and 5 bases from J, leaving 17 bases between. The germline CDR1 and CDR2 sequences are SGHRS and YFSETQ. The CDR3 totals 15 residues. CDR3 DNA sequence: TGCGCCAGCAGCTGGACCGCAGGGGAGCCTTATGGCTACACCTTC. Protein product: CASSWTAGEPYGYTF.

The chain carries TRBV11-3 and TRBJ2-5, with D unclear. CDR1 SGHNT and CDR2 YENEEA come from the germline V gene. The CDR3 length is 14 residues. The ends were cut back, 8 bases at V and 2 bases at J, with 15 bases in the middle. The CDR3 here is CASRAMKLQETQYF. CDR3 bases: TGTGCCAGCCGAGCAATGAAACTACAAGAGACCCAGTACTTC.

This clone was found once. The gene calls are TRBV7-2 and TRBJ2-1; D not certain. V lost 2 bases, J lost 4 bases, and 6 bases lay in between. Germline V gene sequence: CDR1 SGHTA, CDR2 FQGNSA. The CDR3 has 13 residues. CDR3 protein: CASSLFAYNEQFF. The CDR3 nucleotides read TGTGCCAGCAGCTTATTCGCGTACAATGAGCAGTTCTTC.

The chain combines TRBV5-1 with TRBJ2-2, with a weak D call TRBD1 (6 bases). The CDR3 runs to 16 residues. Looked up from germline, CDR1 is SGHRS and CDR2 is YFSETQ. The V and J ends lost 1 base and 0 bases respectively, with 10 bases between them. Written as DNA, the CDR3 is TGCGCCAGCAGCTTGTCAGGGGCAGCGAACACCGGGGAGCTGTTTTTT. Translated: CASSLSGAANTGELFF.

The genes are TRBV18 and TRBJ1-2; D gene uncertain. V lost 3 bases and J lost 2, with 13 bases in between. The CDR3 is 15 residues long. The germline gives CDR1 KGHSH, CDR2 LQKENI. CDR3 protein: CASSPPPRPNYGYTF. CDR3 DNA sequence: TGTGCCAGCTCACCTCCTCCCAGGCCCAACTATGGCTACACCTTC.

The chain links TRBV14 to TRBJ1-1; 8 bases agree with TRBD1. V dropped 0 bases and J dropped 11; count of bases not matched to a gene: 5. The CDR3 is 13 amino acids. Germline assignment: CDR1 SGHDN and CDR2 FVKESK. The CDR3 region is CASSQDPDRAAFF. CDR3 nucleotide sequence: TGTGCCAGCAGCCAAGATCCGGACAGGGCGGCTTTCTTT.

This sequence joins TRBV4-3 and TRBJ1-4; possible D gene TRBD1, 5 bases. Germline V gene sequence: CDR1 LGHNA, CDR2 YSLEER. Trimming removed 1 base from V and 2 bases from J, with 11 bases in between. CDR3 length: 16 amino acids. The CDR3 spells CASSQGLGATNEKLFF. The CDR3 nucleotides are TGCGCCAGCAGCCAAGGTTTAGGGGCCACTAATGAAAAACTGTTTTTT.

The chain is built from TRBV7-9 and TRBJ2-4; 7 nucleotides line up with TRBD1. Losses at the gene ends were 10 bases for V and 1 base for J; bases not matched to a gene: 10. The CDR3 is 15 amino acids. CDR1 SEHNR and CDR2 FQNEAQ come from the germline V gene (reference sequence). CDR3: CAIVSDREAKNIQYF. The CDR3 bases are TGTGCCATCGTATCAGACAGGGAGGCCAAAAACATTCAGTACTTC.

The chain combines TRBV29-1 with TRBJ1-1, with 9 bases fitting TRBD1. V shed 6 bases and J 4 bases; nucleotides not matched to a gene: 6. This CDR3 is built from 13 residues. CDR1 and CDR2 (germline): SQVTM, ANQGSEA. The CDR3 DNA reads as TGCAGCGTCACAGGGGGCGCGGGCACTGAAGCTTTCTTT. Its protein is CSVTGGAGTEAFF.

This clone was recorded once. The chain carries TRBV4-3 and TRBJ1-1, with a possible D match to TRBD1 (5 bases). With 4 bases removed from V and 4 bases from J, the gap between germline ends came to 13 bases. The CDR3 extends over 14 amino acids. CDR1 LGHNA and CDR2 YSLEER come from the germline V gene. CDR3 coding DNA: TGCGCCAGCAGCCGGGGAGGGGTGGGCACTGAAGCTTTCTTT. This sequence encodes CASSRGGVGTEAFF.

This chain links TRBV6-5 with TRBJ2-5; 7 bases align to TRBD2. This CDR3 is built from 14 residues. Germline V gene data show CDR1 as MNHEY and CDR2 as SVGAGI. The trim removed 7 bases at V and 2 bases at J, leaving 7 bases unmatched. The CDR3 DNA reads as TGTGCCAGCAAAGGGGAGGGGCAGCAAGAGACCCAGTACTTC. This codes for CASKGEGQQETQYF.

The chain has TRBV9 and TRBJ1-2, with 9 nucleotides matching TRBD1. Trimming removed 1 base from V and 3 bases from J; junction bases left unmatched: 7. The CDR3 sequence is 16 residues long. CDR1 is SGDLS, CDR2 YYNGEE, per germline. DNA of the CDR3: TGTGCCAGCAGCGTATCGCCCGGACAGGGGCACTATGGCTACACCTTC. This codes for CASSVSPGQGHYGYTF.

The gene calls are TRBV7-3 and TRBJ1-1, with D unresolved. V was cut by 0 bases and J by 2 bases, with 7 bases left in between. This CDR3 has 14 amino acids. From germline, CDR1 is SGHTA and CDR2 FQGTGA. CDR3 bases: TGTGCCAGCAGCTTAACGGCAGAAAACACTGAAGCTTTCTTT. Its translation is CASSLTAENTEAFF.

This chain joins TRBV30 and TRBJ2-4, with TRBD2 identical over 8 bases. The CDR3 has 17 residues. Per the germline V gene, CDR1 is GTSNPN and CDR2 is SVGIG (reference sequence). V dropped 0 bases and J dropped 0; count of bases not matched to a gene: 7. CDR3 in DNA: TGTGCCTGGAGTGTATCGGCAAGCGGGGGAGCCAAAAACATTCAGTACTTC. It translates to CAWSVSASGGAKNIQYF. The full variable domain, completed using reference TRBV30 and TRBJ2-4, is SQTIHQWPATLVQPVGSPLSLECTVEGTSNPNLYWYRQAAGRGLQLLFYSVGIGQISSEVPQNLSASRPQDRQFILSSKKLLLSDSGFYLCAWSVSASGGAKNIQYFGAGTRLSVL.

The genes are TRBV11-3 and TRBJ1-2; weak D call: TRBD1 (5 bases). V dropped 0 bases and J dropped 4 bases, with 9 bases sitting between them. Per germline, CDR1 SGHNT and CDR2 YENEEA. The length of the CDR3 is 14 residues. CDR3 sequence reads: CASSLDPRVYGYTF. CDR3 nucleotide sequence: TGTGCCAGCAGCTTAGATCCCAGGGTCTATGGCTACACCTTC.

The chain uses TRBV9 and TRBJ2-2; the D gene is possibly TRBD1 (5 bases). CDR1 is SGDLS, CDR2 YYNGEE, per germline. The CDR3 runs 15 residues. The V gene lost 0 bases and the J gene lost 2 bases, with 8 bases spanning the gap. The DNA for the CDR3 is TGTGCCAGCAGCGTAGAGGGGCAAAACACCGGGGAGCTGTTTTTT. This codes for CASSVEGQNTGELFF.

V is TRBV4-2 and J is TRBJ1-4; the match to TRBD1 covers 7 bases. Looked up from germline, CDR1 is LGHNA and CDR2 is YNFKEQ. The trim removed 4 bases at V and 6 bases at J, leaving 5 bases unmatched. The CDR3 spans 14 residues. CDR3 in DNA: TGTGCCAGCAGCCGCCGGGACAGTCATGAAAAACTGTTTTTT. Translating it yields CASSRRDSHEKLFF.

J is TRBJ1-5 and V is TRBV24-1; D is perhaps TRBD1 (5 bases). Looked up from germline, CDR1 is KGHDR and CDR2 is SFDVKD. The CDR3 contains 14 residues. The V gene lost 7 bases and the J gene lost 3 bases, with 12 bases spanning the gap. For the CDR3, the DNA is TGTGCCACCAGCGACAGCGTGGTCAATCAGCCCCAGCATTTT. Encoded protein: CATSDSVVNQPQHF.

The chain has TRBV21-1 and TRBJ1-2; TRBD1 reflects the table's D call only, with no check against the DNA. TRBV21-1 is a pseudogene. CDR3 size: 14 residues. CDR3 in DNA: TGTGCCAGCAGCGACGGGGACACAAACTATGGCTACACCTTC. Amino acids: CASSDGDTNYGYTF.

CDR3 in amino acids: CASSTQGATDTQYF. CDR3 in DNA: TGCGCCAGCAGCACACAGGGGGCAACAGATACGCAGTATTTT. This rearrangement joins TRBV5-1 to TRBJ2-3, with TRBD1 identical over 9 bases. V lost 4 bases to trimming and J lost 3 bases; unmatched junction nucleotides: 3. Germline V lookup: CDR1 SGHRS, CDR2 YFSETQ. There are 14 residues in the CDR3. Full variable domain (outside the CDR3, taken from reference TRBV5-1 and TRBJ2-3): KAGVTQTPRYLIKTRGQQVTLSCSPISGHRSVSWYQQTPGQGLQFLFEYFSETQRNKGNFPGRFSGRQFSNSRSEMNVSTLELGDSALYLCASSTQGATDTQYFGPGTRLTVL.

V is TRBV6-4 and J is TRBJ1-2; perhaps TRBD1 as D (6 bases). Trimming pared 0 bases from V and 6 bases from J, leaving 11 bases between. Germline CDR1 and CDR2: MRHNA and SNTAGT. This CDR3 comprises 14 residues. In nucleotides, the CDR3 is TGTGCCAGCAGTGACTCGCCAGGGGTGCATGGCTACACCTTC. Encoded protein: CASSDSPGVHGYTF.

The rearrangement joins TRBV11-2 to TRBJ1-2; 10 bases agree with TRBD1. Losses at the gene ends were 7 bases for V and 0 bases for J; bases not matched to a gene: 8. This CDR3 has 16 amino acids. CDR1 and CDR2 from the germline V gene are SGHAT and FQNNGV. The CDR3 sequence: CASNPDRGLANYGYTF. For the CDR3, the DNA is TGTGCCAGCAACCCGGACAGGGGGTTAGCTAACTATGGCTACACCTTC.